The 5 T cell receptor beta chains below were found in one sample sequenced in a study of blood T cell repertoires in COVID-19 (TCRdb year 2020). Receptor libraries were prepared by the immunoSEQ multiplex PCR assay. Entries here come from immuneACCESS through TCRdb and include only in-frame sequences with V and J called. Some clones fail to appear in such tables; in the studies checked, an unresolved V gene covers under half of the shortfall, and the cause of the remainder is unknown. The sample includes about 100,000 clones, with around 86% observed a single time. Of the sample, approximately 2.4% falls within the top ten clones. The sequenced material came from PBMCs or T cells enriched from blood (not recorded which). The receptors were sampled from a woman between 50 and 59 years old who had recovered from COVID-19.

The chain employs TRBV9 and TRBJ1-5, with a tentative D call TRBD1 (5 bases). Trimming removed 4 bases from V and 2 bases from J, with 10 bases in between. Germline CDR1 SGDLS, CDR2 YYNGEE. The CDR3 sequence is 14 residues long. CDR3 in DNA: TGTGCCAGCAGCCCAACGGGGGGCAATCAGCCCCAGCATTTT. It encodes CASSPTGGNQPQHF.

The chain uses TRBV24-1 and TRBJ2-1; no reliable D call. CDR1 is KGHDR and CDR2 is SFDVKD in the germline V gene. V was cut by 6 bases and J by 7 bases, with 12 bases left in between. The CDR3 contains 13 residues. This chain's CDR3 is CATSLGGRNEQFF. The DNA for the CDR3 is TGTGCCACCAGTTTAGGCGGTAGGAATGAGCAGTTCTTC.

The chain couples TRBV28 to TRBJ1-1; 7 nucleotides align to TRBD1. Per the germline V gene, CDR1 is MDHEN and CDR2 is SYDVKM. V was pared by 2 bases and J by 0 bases, with 3 bases of the junction left unmatched. This CDR3 is 15 amino acids long. The CDR3 DNA is TGTGCCAGCAGTTTAGCAGGGGGTTTGAACACTGAAGCTTTCTTT. It is translated as CASSLAGGLNTEAFF.

V and J are TRBV2 and TRBJ1-2; the D is unclear. This CDR3 contains 15 residues. CDR1 SNHLY and CDR2 FYNNEI come from the germline V gene. Trimming cost V 4 bases and J 5 bases, with 17 bases left between them. The CDR3 DNA is TGTGCCAGCAGTGGAACGGAAGAGGCGTCGTATGGCTACACCTTC. Protein sequence: CASSGTEEASYGYTF.

The chain recombines TRBV29-1 with TRBJ1-3, with D maybe TRBD1 (5 bases). Germline V gene sequence: CDR1 SQVTM, CDR2 ANQGSEA. The CDR3 is 13 amino acids. V was pared by 3 bases and J by 1 base, with 7 bases between. The CDR3 region is CSVDAGSGNTIYF. The CDR3 DNA sequence: TGCAGCGTTGACGCAGGGTCTGGAAACACCATATATTTT.